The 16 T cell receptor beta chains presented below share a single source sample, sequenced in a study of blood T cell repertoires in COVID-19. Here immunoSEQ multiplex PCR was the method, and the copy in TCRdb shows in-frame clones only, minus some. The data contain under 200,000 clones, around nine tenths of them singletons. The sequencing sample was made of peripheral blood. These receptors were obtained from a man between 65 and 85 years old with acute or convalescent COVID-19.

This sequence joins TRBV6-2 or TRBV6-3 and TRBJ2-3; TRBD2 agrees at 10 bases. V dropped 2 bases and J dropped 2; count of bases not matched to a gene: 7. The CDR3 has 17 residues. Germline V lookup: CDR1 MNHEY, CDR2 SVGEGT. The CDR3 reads CASSYTLAGETTDTQYF. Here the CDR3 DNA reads TGTGCCAGCAGTTACACCCTAGCGGGGGAGACCACAGATACGCAGTATTTT.

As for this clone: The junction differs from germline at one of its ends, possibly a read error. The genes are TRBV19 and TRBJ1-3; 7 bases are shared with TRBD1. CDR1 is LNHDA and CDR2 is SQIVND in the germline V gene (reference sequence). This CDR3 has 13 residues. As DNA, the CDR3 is TGTGCCAGTAGTATACCACAGGGGACCCGCTTCGCCTTT. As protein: CASSIPQGTRFAF.

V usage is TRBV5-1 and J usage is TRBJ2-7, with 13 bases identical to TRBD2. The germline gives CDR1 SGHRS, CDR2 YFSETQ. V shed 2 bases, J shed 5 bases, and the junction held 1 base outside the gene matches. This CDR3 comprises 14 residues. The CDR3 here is CASSLGTSGDEQYF. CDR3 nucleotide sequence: TGCGCCAGCAGCTTAGGGACTAGCGGGGACGAGCAGTACTTC. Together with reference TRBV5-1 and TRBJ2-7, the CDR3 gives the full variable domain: KAGVTQTPRYLIKTRGQQVTLSCSPISGHRSVSWYQQTPGQGLQFLFEYFSETQRNKGNFPGRFSGRQFSNSRSEMNVSTLELGDSALYLCASSLGTSGDEQYFGPGTRLTVT.

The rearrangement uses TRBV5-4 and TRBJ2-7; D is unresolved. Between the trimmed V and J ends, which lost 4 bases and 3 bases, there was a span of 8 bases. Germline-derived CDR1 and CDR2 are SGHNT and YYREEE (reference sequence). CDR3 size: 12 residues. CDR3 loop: CASSPDRYEQYF. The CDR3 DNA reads TGTGCCAGCAGCCCAGATCGCTACGAGCAGTACTTC.

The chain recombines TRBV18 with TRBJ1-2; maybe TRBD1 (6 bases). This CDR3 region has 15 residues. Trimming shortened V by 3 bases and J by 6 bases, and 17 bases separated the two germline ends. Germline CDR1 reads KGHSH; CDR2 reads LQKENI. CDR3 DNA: TGTGCCAGCTCACCGATACCAGGACAGACGGATGGCTACACCTTC. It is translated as CASSPIPGQTDGYTF. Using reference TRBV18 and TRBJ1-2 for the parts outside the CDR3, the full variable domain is NAGVMQNPRHLVRRRGQEARLRCSPMKGHSHVYWYRQLPEEGLKFMVYLQKENIIDESGMPKERFSAEFPKEGPSILRIQQVVRGDSAAYFCASSPIPGQTDGYTFGSGTRLTVV.

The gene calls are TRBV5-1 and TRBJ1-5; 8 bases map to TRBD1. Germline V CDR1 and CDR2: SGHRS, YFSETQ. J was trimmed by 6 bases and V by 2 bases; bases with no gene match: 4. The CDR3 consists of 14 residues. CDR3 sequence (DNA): TGCGCCAGCAGCTTTACAGGGGGGGGTCAGCCCCAGCATTTT. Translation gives CASSFTGGGQPQHF.

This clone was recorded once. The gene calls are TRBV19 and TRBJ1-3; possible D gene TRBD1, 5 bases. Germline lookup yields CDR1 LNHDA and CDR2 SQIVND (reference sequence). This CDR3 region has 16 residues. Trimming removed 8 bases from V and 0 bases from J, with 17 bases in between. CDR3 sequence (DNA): TGTGCCAGTTCAACCGTCAGGGAGGACTCTGGAAACACCATATATTTT. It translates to CASSTVREDSGNTIYF.

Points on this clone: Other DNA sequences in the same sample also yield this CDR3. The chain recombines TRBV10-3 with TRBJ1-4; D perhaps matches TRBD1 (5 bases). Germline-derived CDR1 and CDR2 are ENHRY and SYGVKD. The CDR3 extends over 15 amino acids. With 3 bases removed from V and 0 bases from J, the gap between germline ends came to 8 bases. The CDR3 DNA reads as TGTGCCATCAGTGATCCGGGGGCAACTAATGAAAAACTGTTTTTT. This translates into CAISDPGATNEKLFF.

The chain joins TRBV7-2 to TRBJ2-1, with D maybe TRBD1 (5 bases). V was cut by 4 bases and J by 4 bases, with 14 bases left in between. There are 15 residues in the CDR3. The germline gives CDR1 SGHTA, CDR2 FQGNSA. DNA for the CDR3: TGTGCCAGCAGCTCCGCCCCCCAGGGATACAATGAGCAGTTCTTC. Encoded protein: CASSSAPQGYNEQFF.

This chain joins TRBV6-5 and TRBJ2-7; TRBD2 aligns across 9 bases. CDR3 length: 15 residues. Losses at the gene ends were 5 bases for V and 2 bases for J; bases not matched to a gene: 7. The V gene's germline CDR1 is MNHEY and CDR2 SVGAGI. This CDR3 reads CASSIFSSGTYEQYF. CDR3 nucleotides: TGTGCCAGCAGTATTTTCTCTAGCGGGACCTACGAGCAGTACTTC.

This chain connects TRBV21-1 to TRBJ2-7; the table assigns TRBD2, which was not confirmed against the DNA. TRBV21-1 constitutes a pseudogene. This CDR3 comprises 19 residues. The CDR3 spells CASSKVRIWTSGVPYEQYF. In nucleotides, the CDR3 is TGTGCCAGCAGCAAAGTTAGGATCTGGACTAGCGGGGTTCCCTACGAGCAGTACTTC.

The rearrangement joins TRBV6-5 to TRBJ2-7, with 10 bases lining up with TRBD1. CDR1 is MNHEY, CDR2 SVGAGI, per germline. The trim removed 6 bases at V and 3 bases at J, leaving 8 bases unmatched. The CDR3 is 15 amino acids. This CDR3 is CASRKSGQGYYEQYF. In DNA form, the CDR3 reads TGTGCCAGCAGAAAGTCGGGACAGGGGTACTACGAGCAGTACTTC.

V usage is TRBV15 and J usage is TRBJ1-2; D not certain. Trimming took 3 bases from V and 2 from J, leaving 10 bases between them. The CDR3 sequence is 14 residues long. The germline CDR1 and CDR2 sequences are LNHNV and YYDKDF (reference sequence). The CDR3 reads CATSSLTGNYGYTF. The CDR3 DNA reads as TGTGCCACCAGCAGCCTGACGGGAAACTATGGCTACACCTTC.

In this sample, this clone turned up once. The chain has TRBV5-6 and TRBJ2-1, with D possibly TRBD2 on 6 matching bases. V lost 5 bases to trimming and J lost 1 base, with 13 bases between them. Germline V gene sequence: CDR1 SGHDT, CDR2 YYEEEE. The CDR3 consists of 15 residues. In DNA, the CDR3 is TGTGCCAGCAGGGCGGGAAGGTCGTCCTACAATGAGCAGTTCTTC. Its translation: CASRAGRSSYNEQFF.

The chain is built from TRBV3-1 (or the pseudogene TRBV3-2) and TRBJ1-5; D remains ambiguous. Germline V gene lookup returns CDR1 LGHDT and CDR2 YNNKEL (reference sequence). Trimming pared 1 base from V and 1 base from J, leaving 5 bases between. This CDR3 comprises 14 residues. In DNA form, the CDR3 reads TGTGCCAGCAGCCAAGTTTCGAGCAATCAGCCCCAGCATTTT. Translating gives CASSQVSSNQPQHF.

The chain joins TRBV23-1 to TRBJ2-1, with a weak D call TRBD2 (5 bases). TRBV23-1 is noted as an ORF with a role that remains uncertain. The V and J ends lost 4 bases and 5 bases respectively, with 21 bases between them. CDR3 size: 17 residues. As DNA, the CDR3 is TGCGCCAGCAGTCCGCGGCTCGAGGGTTTGGATAACAATGAGCAGTTCTTC. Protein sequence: CASSPRLEGLDNNEQFF.